The clone carrying this T cell receptor (beta chain) has more than one count but fewer than ten. Its antigen is currently unknown. With no exceptions, donors were healthy Caucasians. The data belong to a study of identical twins. TCRdb re-derived calls from the 5' RACE reads in MiXCR, one entry per CDR3 protein. Among a few hundred thousand distinct CDR3 sequences listed, around 8% were seen once. V gave up 7 bases and J gave up 9 bases; unmatched junction bases: 4. The CDR3 has 13 residues. Study-level findings and limits: Diverse VJ usage suggested most zero-insertion clonotypes were not invariant T cells. The more abundant beta clonotypes in cord blood had fewer insertions, and memory repertoires did not show this.

These data were likewise used in another study, on yellow fever vaccine responses in identical twins.

This chain links TRBV12-3 or TRBV12-4 with TRBJ2-1; 12 bases are shared with TRBD2. Input material: CD8+ T cells sorted from blood. The receptor was isolated from a young woman in good health. CDR3 region: CASNGLAGREQFF. The DNA of the CDR3 is TGTGCCAGCAATGGACTAGCGGGACGTGAGCAGTTCTTC.